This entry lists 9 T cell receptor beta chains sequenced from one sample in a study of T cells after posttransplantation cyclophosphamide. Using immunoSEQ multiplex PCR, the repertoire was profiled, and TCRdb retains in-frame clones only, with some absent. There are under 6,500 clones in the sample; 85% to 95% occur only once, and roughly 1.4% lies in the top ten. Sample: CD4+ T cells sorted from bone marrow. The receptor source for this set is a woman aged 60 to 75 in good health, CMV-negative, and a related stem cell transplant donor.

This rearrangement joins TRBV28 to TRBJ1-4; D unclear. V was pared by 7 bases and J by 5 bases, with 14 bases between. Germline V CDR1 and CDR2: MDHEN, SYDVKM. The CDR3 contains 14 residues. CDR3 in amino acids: CASKGGLPNEKLFF. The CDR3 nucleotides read TGTGCCAGCAAAGGCGGCCTTCCGAATGAAAAACTGTTTTTT.

Here the CDR3 DNA reads TGTGCCAGTAGTATAGTGGTCGGTACTTACACTGAAGCTTTCTTT. Amino acid sequence: CASSIVVGTYTEAFF. The chain has TRBV19 and TRBJ1-1, with D unclear. Germline-derived CDR1 and CDR2 are LNHDA and SQIVND (reference sequence). The V and J ends lost 1 base and 3 bases respectively, with 12 bases between them. There are 15 residues in the CDR3.

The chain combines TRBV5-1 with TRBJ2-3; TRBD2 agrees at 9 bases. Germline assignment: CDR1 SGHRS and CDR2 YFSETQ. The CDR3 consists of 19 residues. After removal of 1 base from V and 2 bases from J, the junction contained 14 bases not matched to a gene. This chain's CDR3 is CASSLWRSGAGGPTDTQYF. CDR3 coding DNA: TGCGCCAGCAGCTTGTGGAGGTCCGGGGCGGGAGGGCCCACAGATACGCAGTATTTT.

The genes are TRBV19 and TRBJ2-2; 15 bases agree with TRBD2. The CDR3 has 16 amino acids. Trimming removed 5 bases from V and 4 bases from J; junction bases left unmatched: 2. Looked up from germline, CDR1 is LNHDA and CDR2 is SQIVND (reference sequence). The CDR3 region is CASSGLAGGSTGELFF. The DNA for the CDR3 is TGTGCCAGTAGTGGACTAGCGGGGGGGTCCACCGGGGAGCTGTTTTTT.

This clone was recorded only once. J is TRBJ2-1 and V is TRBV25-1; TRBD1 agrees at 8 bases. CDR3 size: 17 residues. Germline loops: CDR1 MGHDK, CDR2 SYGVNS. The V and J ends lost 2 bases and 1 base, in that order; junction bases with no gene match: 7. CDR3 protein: CASSERGTGRSYNEQFF. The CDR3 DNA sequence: TGTGCCAGCAGTGAACGGGGGACAGGTCGGTCCTACAATGAGCAGTTCTTC.

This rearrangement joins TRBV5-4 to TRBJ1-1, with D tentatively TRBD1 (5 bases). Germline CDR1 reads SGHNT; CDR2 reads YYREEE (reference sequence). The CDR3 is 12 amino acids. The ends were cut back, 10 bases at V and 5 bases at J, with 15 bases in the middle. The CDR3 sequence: CAWGGDLTEAFF. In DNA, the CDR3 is TGTGCCTGGGGGGGAGATTTGACTGAAGCTTTCTTT.

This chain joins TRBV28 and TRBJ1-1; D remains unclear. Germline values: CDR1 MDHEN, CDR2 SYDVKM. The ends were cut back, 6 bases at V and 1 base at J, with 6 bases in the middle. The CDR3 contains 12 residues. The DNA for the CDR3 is TGTGCCAGCAGAGAGGCGAACACTGAAGCTTTCTTT. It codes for CASREANTEAFF.

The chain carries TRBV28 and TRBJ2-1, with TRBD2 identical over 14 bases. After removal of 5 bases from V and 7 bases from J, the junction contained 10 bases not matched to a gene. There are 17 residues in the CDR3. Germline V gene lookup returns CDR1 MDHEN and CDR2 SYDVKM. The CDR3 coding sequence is TGTGCCAGCAGTATGACTAGCGGGAGGGCCAGGGGGAATGAGCAGTTCTTC. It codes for CASSMTSGRARGNEQFF.

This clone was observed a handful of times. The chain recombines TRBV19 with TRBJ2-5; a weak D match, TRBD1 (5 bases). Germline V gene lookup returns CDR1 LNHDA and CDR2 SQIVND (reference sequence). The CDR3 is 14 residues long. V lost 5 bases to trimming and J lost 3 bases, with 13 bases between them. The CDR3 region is CASSPQTVEETQYF. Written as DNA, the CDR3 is TGTGCCAGTAGTCCGCAGACAGTCGAAGAGACCCAGTACTTC.